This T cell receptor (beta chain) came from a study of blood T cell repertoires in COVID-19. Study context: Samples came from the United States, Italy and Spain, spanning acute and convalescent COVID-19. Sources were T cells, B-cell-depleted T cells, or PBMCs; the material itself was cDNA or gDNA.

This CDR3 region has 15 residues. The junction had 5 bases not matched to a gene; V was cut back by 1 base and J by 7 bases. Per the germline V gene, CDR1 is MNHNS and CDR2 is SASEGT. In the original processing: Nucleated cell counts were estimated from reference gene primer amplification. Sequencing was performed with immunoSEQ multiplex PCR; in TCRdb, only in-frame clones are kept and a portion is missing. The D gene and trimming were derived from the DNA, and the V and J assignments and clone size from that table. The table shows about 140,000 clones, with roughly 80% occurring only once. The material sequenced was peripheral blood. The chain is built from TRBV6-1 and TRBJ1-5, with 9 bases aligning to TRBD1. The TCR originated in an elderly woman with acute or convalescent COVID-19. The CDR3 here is CASSEGGTGYQPQHF. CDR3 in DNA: TGTGCCAGCAGTGAAGGGGGGACAGGGTACCAGCCCCAGCATTTT.